The source of this T cell receptor (beta chain) is a study of T cells in Graves' hyperthyroidism and ophthalmopathy. Overall study: Peripheral blood was secured at the point of initial diagnosis, before any treatment.

RNA transcripts yielded amplified TCR beta CDR3 regions. First-round RT-PCR with HTBI primers amplified the TCR CDR3 region. TCRdb reprocessed the multiplex PCR reads via MiXCR and lists one record per CDR3 protein. The table shows roughly 500,000 distinct CDR3 sequences, with around 24% occurring only once. This clonotype has at least ten counts. Trimming left V 3 bases short and J 6 bases short, with 11 bases between. CDR1 is SQVTM, CDR2 ANQGSEA, per germline. The CDR3 has 12 residues. The chain recombines TRBV29-1 with TRBJ1-2; D may be TRBD1 (6 bases). Sequenced input: blood. The sequence was obtained from a woman in her 30s with Graves' ophthalmopathy. The CDR3 DNA reads as TGCAGCGTTGATAGGGGGTGGCATGGCTACACCTTC. Encoded protein: CSVDRGWHGYTF.